A single sample gave rise to the 14 T cell receptor beta chains below, sequenced in a study of shared clonotypes between healthy human individuals. Produced via immunoSEQ multiplex PCR; TCRdb's table is partial and in-frame only. The sample holds about 510,000 clones; about 80% are singletons and the top ten take about an eighth. The sample taken for sequencing was PBMCs. The receptors stem from a woman aged 40 to 55 in good health. Some clones in this sample may be carry-over from other donors' samples.

The chain is built from TRBV30 and TRBJ2-5, with 8 bases matching TRBD1. V shed 5 bases and J 9 bases; nucleotides not matched to a gene: 11. Germline V gene lookup returns CDR1 GTSNPN and CDR2 SVGIG (reference sequence). This CDR3 has 13 residues. This CDR3 reads CAWVTGGRRAQYF. The CDR3 DNA follows: TGTGCCTGGGTCACAGGGGGGCGTAGGGCCCAGTACTTC.

This rearrangement joins TRBV5-6 to TRBJ2-3, with 7 bases matching TRBD1. The CDR3 sequence is 16 residues long. The trim removed 4 bases at V and 2 bases at J, leaving 10 bases unmatched. Germline CDR1 is SGHDT and CDR2 is YYEEEE. The CDR3 sequence: CASSASRDRITDTQYF. The DNA of the CDR3 is TGTGCCAGCAGCGCCTCCCGGGACAGAATCACAGATACGCAGTATTTT.

V and J are TRBV30 and TRBJ1-1; a possible D gene is TRBD1 (5 bases). Germline CDR1 is GTSNPN and CDR2 is SVGIG (reference sequence). V was shortened by 1 base and J by 5 bases, with 11 bases between the two germline ends. The CDR3 length is 13 residues. CDR3 bases: TGTGCCTGGAGTGAAGGGGTTGGGACTGAAGCTTTCTTT. Translated, it gives CAWSEGVGTEAFF. Drawing the rest from reference TRBV30 and TRBJ1-1, the complete variable domain is SQTIHQWPATLVQPVGSPLSLECTVEGTSNPNLYWYRQAAGRGLQLLFYSVGIGQISSEVPQNLSASRPQDRQFILSSKKLLLSDSGFYLCAWSEGVGTEAFFGQGTRLTVV.

CDR3 loop: CATSRVDGYTF. Here the CDR3 DNA reads TGTGCCACCTCACGAGTCGATGGCTACACCTTC. The V and J genes are TRBV19 and TRBJ1-2; no clear D gene. The CDR3 consists of 11 residues. The V and J ends lost 10 bases and 6 bases respectively, with 12 bases between them. The germline CDR1 and CDR2 sequences are LNHDA and SQIVND (reference sequence).

In this sample, this clone turned up a few times. The chain carries TRBV7-2 and TRBJ1-5, with TRBD1 as a possible D gene (6 bases). Germline lookup yields CDR1 SGHTA and CDR2 FQGNSA. The CDR3 is 15 residues long. V was shortened by 3 bases and J by 6 bases, with 15 bases between the two germline ends. This CDR3 reads CASSFAQGLAQPQHF. The CDR3 nucleotides read TGTGCCAGCAGCTTTGCCCAGGGGCTGGCTCAGCCCCAGCATTTT.

The genes are TRBV7-9 and TRBJ2-1; the D gene is possibly TRBD2 (6 bases). Deletions cut 5 bases from V and 4 bases from J, with 18 bases between. This CDR3 comprises 16 residues. Per the germline V gene, CDR1 is SEHNR and CDR2 is FQNEAQ (reference sequence). The CDR3 DNA sequence: TGTGCCAGCAGCGGACTGGGGGAGGACCGTTACAATGAGCAGTTCTTC. Translation gives CASSGLGEDRYNEQFF.

J is TRBJ2-7 and V is TRBV2; possible D gene TRBD1, 6 bases. Trimming took off 4 bases at V and 6 bases at J, with 16 bases between the two ends. CDR1 and CDR2 (germline): SNHLY, FYNNEI. CDR3 length: 14 amino acids. The DNA for the CDR3 is TGTGCCAGCAGTGGGGCAGGGGTTGGCTCCGAGCAGTACTTC. Translation gives CASSGAGVGSEQYF.

The V and J genes are TRBV2 and TRBJ1-5, with D uncertain. This CDR3 has 15 amino acids. The V end was cut by 2 bases, the J end by 0 bases, with 8 bases between. The germline CDR1 and CDR2 sequences are SNHLY and FYNNEI. CDR3 in DNA: TGTGCCAGCAGTGAAACGGGCTATAGCAATCAGCCCCAGCATTTT. Translated: CASSETGYSNQPQHF.

The chain is built from TRBV10-1 and TRBJ1-1; no firm D call. The germline CDR1 and CDR2 sequences are WNHNN and SYGVQD (reference sequence). The V gene lost 6 bases and the J gene lost 3 bases, with 11 bases spanning the gap. CDR3 length: 13 residues. CDR3 residues: CASRKAVDTEAFF. Written as DNA, the CDR3 is TGCGCCAGCAGGAAAGCTGTAGACACTGAAGCTTTCTTT.

This chain connects TRBV5-8 to TRBJ2-1; TRBD2 matches 7 bases. CDR1 SGHTS and CDR2 YDEGEE come from the germline V gene. The CDR3 is 14 amino acids. The trim removed 7 bases at V and 2 bases at J, leaving 6 bases unmatched. CDR3 nucleotides: TGTGCCAGCTCGGGGGAGGGAGCCTACAATGAGCAGTTCTTC. Its protein is CASSGEGAYNEQFF.

For this clone: This may be a read error: a much more frequent sequence differs by one nucleotide. The J gene is TRBJ2-7, the V gene TRBV6-6; D is unresolved. Between the trimmed V and J ends, which lost 5 bases and 0 bases, there was a span of 2 bases. Germline assignment: CDR1 MNHNY and CDR2 SVGAGI (reference sequence). The CDR3 totals 11 residues. The CDR3 nucleotides are TGTGCCAGCAGTACCTCCTACGAGCAGTACTTC. Encoded protein: CASSTSYEQYF.

The V and J genes are TRBV7-8 and TRBJ2-1, with D unresolved. Trimming removed 4 bases at V and 5 bases at J, with 9 bases between. The CDR3 totals 13 residues. CDR1 and CDR2 (germline): SGHVS, FQNEAQ. Here the CDR3 DNA reads TGTGCCAGCAGCTACGACTCACACAATGAGCAGTTCTTC. It yields the protein CASSYDSHNEQFF.

The J gene is TRBJ2-1, the V gene TRBV11-3, with D possibly matching TRBD2 (5 bases). Germline V CDR1 and CDR2: SGHNT, YENEEA. CDR3 length: 14 residues. V lost 2 bases, J lost 9 bases, and 14 bases lay in between. The CDR3 nucleotides are TGTGCCAGCAGCTTATTCTCGGGGAAGGGTGAGCAGTTCTTC. It codes for CASSLFSGKGEQFF.

This clone was counted once. This chain uses TRBV18 with TRBJ2-5, with no clear D. Germline V CDR1 and CDR2: KGHSH, LQKENI. The CDR3 is made up of 11 amino acids. Trimming shortened V by 6 bases and J by 5 bases, and 7 bases separated the two germline ends. CDR3 region: CASSLGETQYF. CDR3 in DNA: TGTGCCAGCTCGCTGGGGGAGACCCAGTACTTC.